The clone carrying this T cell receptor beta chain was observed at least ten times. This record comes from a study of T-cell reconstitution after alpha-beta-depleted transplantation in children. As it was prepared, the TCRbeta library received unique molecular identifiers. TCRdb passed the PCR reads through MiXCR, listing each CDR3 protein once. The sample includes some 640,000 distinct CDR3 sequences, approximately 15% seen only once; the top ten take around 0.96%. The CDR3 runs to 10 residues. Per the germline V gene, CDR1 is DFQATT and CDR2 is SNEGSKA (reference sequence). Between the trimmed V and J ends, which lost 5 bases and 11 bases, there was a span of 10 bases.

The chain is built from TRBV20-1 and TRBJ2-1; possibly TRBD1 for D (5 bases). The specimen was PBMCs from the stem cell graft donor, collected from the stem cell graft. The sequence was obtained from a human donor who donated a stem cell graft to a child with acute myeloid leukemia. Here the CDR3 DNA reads TGCAGTGCTCCTATGGGGCAGCAGTTCTTC. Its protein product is CSAPMGQQFF.